What follows are 26 T cell receptor beta chains derived from one specimen sequenced in a study of identical twins (TCRdb year 2016). Preparation of the library involved 5' RACE. TCRdb lists the instrument as Illumina HiSeq 2000. TCRdb redid the processing of the public reads, applying fastp at Q25 and MiXCR, and retained in-frame beta chains. Records with the same CDR3 protein are collapsed into one entry carrying the most frequent genes and DNA. This sample holds fewer than 250,000 distinct CDR3 sequences; less than 10% were observed only once. The ten largest account for 4% to 6% of the sample. Sequencing was performed on memory (CD45RO+) T cells sorted from blood. This specimen's cell subset or site label, interpreted: CD45RO+ enriched T cells. These TCRs come from a woman aged 18-29 years in good health.

This clonotype was counted ten times or more. J is TRBJ2-2 and V is TRBV7-9; D tentatively fits TRBD1 or TRBD2 (5 bases each). Trimming removed 4 bases from V and 0 bases from J, with 15 bases in between. Germline V gene sequence: CDR1 SEHNR, CDR2 FQNEAQ (reference sequence). The CDR3 is 17 residues long. CDR3 nucleotides: TGTGCCAGCAGCTCCTCCATGAGGGGCGCGAACACCGGGGAGCTGTTTTTT. Its protein product is CASSSSMRGANTGELFF.

The CDR3 coding sequence is TGTGCCAGCAACCAGCGGGGCGCCACCGGGGAGCTGTTTTTT. This codes for CASNQRGATGELFF. The chain recombines TRBV2 with TRBJ2-2; 7 bases align to TRBD2. CDR3 length equals 14 residues. Germline V gene sequence: CDR1 SNHLY, CDR2 FYNNEI. V lost 7 bases to trimming and J lost 4 bases; unmatched junction nucleotides: 6.

This chain links TRBV18 with TRBJ2-4; the match to TRBD2 covers 9 bases. The CDR3 is 15 residues long. CDR1 and CDR2 from the germline V gene are KGHSH and LQKENI. With V trimmed by 6 bases and J by 2 bases, 5 bases remained unmatched. CDR3 region: CASSSLAGTKNIQYF. In nucleotides, the CDR3 is TGTGCCAGCTCGTCGCTAGCGGGAACCAAAAACATTCAGTACTTC.

This clonotype appeared a few times. The chain is built from TRBV6-1 and TRBJ1-1, with D tentatively TRBD1 (5 bases). Germline V gene lookup returns CDR1 MNHNS and CDR2 SASEGT. The CDR3 spans 14 residues. V was shortened by 1 base and J by 5 bases, with 11 bases between the two germline ends. For the CDR3, the DNA is TGTGCCAGCAGTGAAGTCGGGGGTGAAACTGAAGCTTTCTTT. Protein: CASSEVGGETEAFF.

This clonotype has a count of ten or more. J is TRBJ1-6 and V is TRBV11-2; D uncertain. Trimming cost V 3 bases and J 5 bases, with 14 bases left between them. CDR1 and CDR2 from the germline V gene are SGHAT and FQNNGV. There are 16 residues in the CDR3. This chain's CDR3 is CASSLLRRADNSPLHF. CDR3 nucleotide sequence: TGTGCCAGCAGCTTGCTTCGAAGGGCCGATAATTCACCCCTCCACTTT.

The chain recombines TRBV15 with TRBJ2-3; 7 bases are shared with TRBD1. Germline CDR1 is LNHNV and CDR2 is YYDKDF (reference sequence). The CDR3 spans 17 residues. Unmatched junction bases numbered 15, after V lost 5 bases and J lost 4 bases. Here the CDR3 reads CATSSPSGQASPDTQYF. CDR3 sequence (DNA): TGTGCCACCAGCTCACCCAGTGGACAGGCATCGCCAGATACGCAGTATTTT.

This clonotype was picked up many times. This chain joins TRBV7-8 and TRBJ2-4; TRBD1 aligns across 7 bases. Per the germline V gene, CDR1 is SGHVS and CDR2 is FQNEAQ. The junction had 8 bases not matched to a gene; V was cut back by 5 bases and J by 7 bases. The CDR3 has 14 amino acids. CDR3 sequence: CASSLGSRGNIQYF. DNA for the CDR3: TGTGCCAGCAGCCTGGGGTCCAGGGGGAACATTCAGTACTTC.

The chain has TRBV19 and TRBJ2-1; a possible D gene is TRBD2 (6 bases). Germline loops: CDR1 LNHDA, CDR2 SQIVND (reference sequence). The V gene lost 11 bases and the J gene lost 4 bases, with 12 bases spanning the gap. The CDR3 contains 12 residues. CDR3 loop: CACYSGYNEQFF. The CDR3 nucleotides are TGTGCCTGCTATAGCGGATACAATGAGCAGTTCTTC.

This clonotype was seen only a few times. The chain carries TRBV3-1 and TRBJ2-1; the D is unclear. Germline V gene data show CDR1 as LGHDT and CDR2 as YNNKEL (reference sequence). The CDR3 length is 13 residues. V gave up 0 bases and J gave up 9 bases, with 9 bases separating them. CDR3 in amino acids: CASSQDPVGEQFF. The CDR3 nucleotides read TGTGCCAGCAGCCAAGATCCGGTTGGTGAGCAGTTCTTC.

V and J are TRBV7-3 and TRBJ2-3; D is perhaps TRBD1 or TRBD2 (6 bases each). Trimming took 2 bases from V and 2 from J, leaving 11 bases between them. The CDR3 consists of 15 residues. Germline loops: CDR1 SGHTA, CDR2 FQGTGA. CDR3: CASSLQGGNTDTQYF. For the CDR3, the DNA is TGTGCCAGCAGCTTACAAGGGGGGAACACAGATACGCAGTATTTT.

This clonotype was detected only a few times. V usage is TRBV6-4 and J usage is TRBJ2-1, with 11 positions matching TRBD2. The V gene's germline CDR1 is MRHNA and CDR2 SNTAGT. CDR3 length equals 15 residues. V was pared by 8 bases and J by 11 bases, with 14 bases of the junction left unmatched. The CDR3 region has the DNA TGTGCCAGCGCCCAAGATGGGCTAGCGGGAGGTCAGCAGTTCTTC. This encodes CASAQDGLAGGQQFF.

This clonotype has only a few counts. The V and J genes are TRBV9 and TRBJ2-3; D possibly corresponds to TRBD2 (5 bases). Germline values: CDR1 SGDLS, CDR2 YYNGEE. The CDR3 spans 13 residues. Trimming took off 3 bases at V and 5 bases at J, with 10 bases between the two ends. CDR3 coding DNA: TGTGCCAGCAGCGCAACTAGAAGAGATACGCAGTATTTT. Its translation: CASSATRRDTQYF.

This clonotype was counted at least ten times. The V and J genes are TRBV7-8 and TRBJ2-5; unclear D gene. Trimming stripped 0 bases from V and 3 bases from J, with 8 bases between. CDR3 size: 14 residues. CDR1 is SGHVS and CDR2 is FQNEAQ in the germline V gene. CDR3 nucleotide sequence: TGTGCCAGCAGCTTAGCGAACGTGGAAGAGACCCAGTACTTC. This gives the protein CASSLANVEETQYF.

This chain links TRBV20-1 with TRBJ2-1, with 13 nucleotides matching TRBD2. V shed 6 bases and J 4 bases; nucleotides not matched to a gene: 3. The length of the CDR3 is 14 residues. Germline V CDR1 and CDR2: DFQATT, SNEGSKA (reference sequence). CDR3: CSAEGLAGYNEQFF. The DNA of the CDR3 is TGCAGTGCGGAGGGACTAGCGGGGTACAATGAGCAGTTCTTC.

The V and J genes are TRBV25-1 and TRBJ2-2, with 9 bases matching TRBD1. This CDR3 is 15 amino acids long. V trimming: 2 bases; J trimming: 7 bases; junction bases outside the gene matches: 5. CDR1 MGHDK and CDR2 SYGVNS come from the germline V gene. For the CDR3, the DNA is TGTGCCAGCAGTGAAGCACAGGGGGCTCTCGGGGAGCTGTTTTTT. Translation: CASSEAQGALGELFF.

The gene calls are TRBV2 and TRBJ1-1; no firm D call. CDR1 SNHLY and CDR2 FYNNEI come from the germline V gene. This CDR3 has 12 residues. V was trimmed by 4 bases and J by 3 bases, leaving 6 bases between them. CDR3 bases: TGTGCCAGCAGTGTACCAGACACTGAAGCTTTCTTT. It yields the protein CASSVPDTEAFF.

This clonotype was observed many times. This rearrangement joins TRBV10-1 to TRBJ2-2, with D perhaps matching TRBD1 (5 bases). Trimming removed 0 bases at V and 3 bases at J, with 8 bases between. The CDR3 is 15 residues long. Germline CDR1 and CDR2: WNHNN and SYGVQD (reference sequence). In DNA form, the CDR3 reads TGCGCCAGCAGTGAGTCCGGCAGGGACACCGGGGAGCTGTTTTTT. Translated, it gives CASSESGRDTGELFF.

A word on this clonotype: A much larger clone lies one base from this, so it may be a read error. The chain is built from TRBV29-1 and TRBJ1-4; TRBD1 aligns across 9 bases. The germline gives CDR1 SQVTM, CDR2 ANQGSEA. The CDR3 extends over 12 amino acids. Trimming took 8 bases from V and 7 from J; bases not matched to a gene: 5. The CDR3 reads CSLKDRGEKLFF. CDR3 sequence (DNA): TGCAGCTTAAAGGACAGGGGTGAAAAACTGTTTTTT.

The rearrangement uses TRBV18 and TRBJ2-2; 10 bases agree with TRBD1. This CDR3 contains 16 residues. J gave up 3 bases and V 5 bases, and 6 bases lay outside the gene matches. Germline V CDR1 and CDR2: KGHSH, LQKENI. CDR3 amino acids: CASSERTGGDTGELFF. In DNA form, the CDR3 reads TGTGCCAGCTCAGAACGGACAGGGGGGGACACCGGGGAGCTGTTTTTT.

This clonotype has only a few counts. CDR3 DNA sequence: TGTGCCAGCAGCTTAGATGTGGCCTACAATGAGCAGTTCTTC. The encoded protein is CASSLDVAYNEQFF. The chain is built from TRBV7-2 and TRBJ2-1; D gene unclear. Trimming left V 1 base short and J 2 bases short, with 6 bases between. The CDR3 has 14 amino acids. Germline V gene sequence: CDR1 SGHTA, CDR2 FQGNSA.

This clonotype was recorded at least ten times. The genes are TRBV4-3 and TRBJ2-3; possibly TRBD2 for D (7 bases). The V and J ends lost 2 bases and 6 bases respectively, with 15 bases between them. The CDR3 spans 15 residues. The germline V gene encodes CDR1 LGHNA and CDR2 YSLEER. The CDR3: CASSQLTGRGDTQYF. CDR3 DNA: TGCGCCAGCAGCCAATTAACGGGGAGGGGGGATACGCAGTATTTT.

This clonotype showed up many times. The rearrangement joins TRBV7-2 to TRBJ2-3; 9 bases are a match to TRBD2. Germline V gives CDR1 SGHTA, CDR2 FQGNSA. The V and J ends lost 0 bases and 5 bases, in that order; junction bases with no gene match: 9. The CDR3 length is 17 residues. The CDR3 here is CASSLALSSGSEDTQYF. The CDR3 region has the DNA TGTGCCAGCAGCTTAGCGCTAAGTAGCGGGAGCGAAGATACGCAGTATTTT.

This clonotype occurred once. One end of the junction fails to match germline, which may point to a read error. The chain employs TRBV11-2 and TRBJ2-7; the match to TRBD2 covers 10 bases. Germline lookup yields CDR1 SGHAT and CDR2 FQNNGV. The CDR3 contains 17 residues. The CDR3 protein is CASSLDGGLARSYKQYF. The CDR3 DNA follows: TGTGCCAGCAGCTTAGATGGGGGACTAGCGCGCTCCTACAAGCAGTACTTC.

This clonotype showed up many times. The rearrangement links TRBV5-1 to TRBJ2-3; no reliable D call. Germline values: CDR1 SGHRS, CDR2 YFSETQ. CDR3 size: 14 residues. Trimming pared 4 bases from V and 0 bases from J, leaving 9 bases between. The CDR3 DNA is TGCGCCAGCAGCGTGCCCGCCAGCACAGATACGCAGTATTTT. Its protein is CASSVPASTDTQYF.

This clonotype was picked up many times. The chain joins TRBV12-3 or TRBV12-4 to TRBJ2-7; 9 bases match TRBD2. V dropped 5 bases and J dropped 1; count of bases not matched to a gene: 6. This CDR3 is built from 15 residues. The CDR3 loop reads CASSLSTSGSYEQYF. In DNA, the CDR3 is TGTGCCAGCAGTCTCTCGACTAGCGGTTCCTACGAGCAGTACTTC.

This clonotype was seen ten or more times. This chain uses TRBV6-1 with TRBJ1-1; D is unclear. In germline, CDR1 is MNHNS, CDR2 SASEGT. V was cut by 6 bases and J by 3 bases, with 11 bases left in between. The CDR3 has 13 amino acids. CDR3 nucleotide sequence: TGTGCCAGCAGCCGGACGCGGGACACTGAAGCTTTCTTT. As protein: CASSRTRDTEAFF.